Shown below are 3 T cell receptor beta chains from a single sample sequenced in a study of blood T cell repertoires in COVID-19 (dated by TCRdb to 2020 to 2021). Library preparation used the immunoSEQ multiplex PCR assay. TCRdb holds this immuneACCESS table with in-frame rearrangements only. Some clones are missing; in checked studies, unresolved V genes explain under half, and the rest has no known cause. The sample has around 100,000 clones on record, 88% of them singletons. 7.5% to 9.5% of the sample is taken by the ten largest. Specimen: peripheral blood. These TCRs come from a woman in her sixties or seventies who had recovered from COVID-19.

This clone was detected a few times. V gene TRBV5-4 combines with J gene TRBJ2-1, with no clear D. The CDR3 is made up of 15 amino acids. Per germline, CDR1 SGHNT and CDR2 YYREEE (reference sequence). The V and J ends lost 3 bases and 0 bases respectively, with 10 bases between them. The CDR3 DNA reads TGTGCCAGCAGCTCCGCGCTTAGCTCCTACAATGAGCAGTTCTTC. Its translation is CASSSALSSYNEQFF.

This clone appeared a few times. CDR3 coding DNA: TGCAGTGCTAGTGACAGGATCATGAACACTGAAGCTTTCTTT. Amino acid sequence: CSASDRIMNTEAFF. The chain joins TRBV20-1 to TRBJ1-1, with a weak D call TRBD1 (6 bases). The length of the CDR3 is 14 residues. The germline V and J ends were trimmed by 3 bases and 0 bases, with 11 bases remaining between them. Germline CDR1 is DFQATT and CDR2 is SNEGSKA (reference sequence).

The chain recombines TRBV30 with TRBJ2-3, with D possibly being TRBD1 or TRBD2 (5 bases each). CDR1 GTSNPN and CDR2 SVGIG come from the germline V gene (reference sequence). With 8 bases removed from V and 3 bases from J, the gap between germline ends came to 9 bases. CDR3 size: 11 residues. The CDR3 coding sequence is TGTGCCGGGACGGAGACAGATACGCAGTATTTT. As protein: CAGTETDTQYF.